This T cell receptor beta chain was recorded in a study of blood T cell repertoires in COVID-19. Across the whole study: COVID-19 samples from acute and convalescent phases originated in the United States, Italy and Spain.

Authors' data handling: Amplification from reference gene primers served as the basis for estimated nucleated cell counts. Generated by immunoSEQ multiplex PCR, the TCRdb table keeps only in-frame clones and is missing some. That table supplies the V and J calls and clone size; D and trimming were determined from the DNA. The sample holds 200,000 to 300,000 clones, more than 75% seen once. The CDR3 spans 15 residues. Per the germline V gene, CDR1 is MNHEY and CDR2 is SVGAGI. V was cut by 2 bases and J by 5 bases, with 15 bases left in between. V and J are TRBV6-5 and TRBJ1-2; D possibly corresponds to TRBD1 (5 bases). The sample comprised peripheral blood. The receptor's source is a woman aged 45-59 years with acute or convalescent COVID-19. CDR3 protein: CASSYRGERGYGYTF. In DNA form, the CDR3 reads TGTGCCAGCAGTTACCGGGGGGAACGGGGGTATGGCTACACCTTC.